This entry is about one T cell receptor (beta chain). Its antigen is unknown. V gave up 4 bases and J gave up 0 bases, with 6 bases separating them. Germline assignment: CDR1 MDHEN and CDR2 SYDVKM. This CDR3 has 13 amino acids. The sample originates from a study of shared clonotypes between healthy human individuals. Study conclusions and caveats: An expected dependence of interdonor clonotype sharing on sequencing depth was noted.

Clones were read by immunoSEQ multiplex PCR, and TCRdb kept only the in-frame ones, dropping some. The data contain hundreds of thousands of clones, 85% to 95% of them seen just once; the ten biggest clones take up approximately 25%. Only CD45RO-negative cells positively selected for CCR7 counted as naive CD8 cells, so terminally differentiated effector memory CD45RA+ cells were excluded. This TCR was recovered from a man under 40 in good health. Material for sequencing was naive CD8+ T cells sorted from blood. This chain connects TRBV28 to TRBJ1-2, with D uncertain. CDR3 sequence: CASSYRSNYGYTF. The CDR3 nucleotides read TGTGCCAGCAGTTACAGATCTAACTATGGCTACACCTTC.